This entry lists 22 T cell receptor beta chains sequenced from one sample in a study of graft-versus-host responses after intestinal transplantation. Profiling relied on immunoSEQ multiplex PCR, and the TCRdb table lists in-frame clones only, not all of them. This repertoire shows approximately 88,000 clones, 85% to 90% found once; its top ten account for over 0.1%. The antigens of these receptors remain unknown. The sample consisted of unstimulated CD4+ T cells sorted from spleen or lymph node cells, taken before intestinal transplant. The source is a human donor who received an intestinal transplant.

In its sample, this clone was seen once. The chain employs TRBV10-2 and TRBJ2-3; 9 bases line up with TRBD1. The CDR3 has 15 residues. Germline assignment: CDR1 WSHSY and CDR2 SAAADI. The ends lost 8 bases at V and 4 bases at J; junction bases unmatched: 10. The CDR3 region is CASADRGNLSDTQYF. The CDR3 DNA is TGCGCCAGCGCAGACAGGGGGAACTTGTCAGATACGCAGTATTTT.

V is TRBV7-9 and J is TRBJ2-7, with TRBD1 as a possible D gene (6 bases). The CDR3 runs 13 residues. The V gene lost 2 bases and the J gene lost 2 bases, with 7 bases spanning the gap. Per germline, CDR1 SEHNR and CDR2 FQNEAQ (reference sequence). The CDR3 DNA follows: TGTGCCAGCAGCTTACCAGGGGCCTACGAGCAGTACTTC. Its protein product is CASSLPGAYEQYF.

The chain links TRBV4-1 to TRBJ2-2, with D possibly being TRBD1 (6 bases). Trimming stripped 0 bases from V and 5 bases from J, with 13 bases between. This CDR3 has 16 residues. Germline V CDR1 and CDR2: MGHRA, YSYEKL. The CDR3 region has the DNA TGCGCCAGCAGCCAAGAAGCCAGGGGCGGAACCGGGGAGCTGTTTTTT. Its translation: CASSQEARGGTGELFF.

V usage is TRBV18 and J usage is TRBJ2-1; D may be TRBD2 (6 bases). The CDR3 is 14 amino acids. The ends were cut back, 3 bases at V and 0 bases at J, with 6 bases in the middle. Per the germline V gene, CDR1 is KGHSH and CDR2 is LQKENI. CDR3 DNA: TGTGCCAGCTCACCCGGGGGCTCCTACAATGAGCAGTTCTTC. Its protein is CASSPGGSYNEQFF.

The chain links TRBV9 to TRBJ1-6; D is unclear. This CDR3 region has 13 residues. Looked up from germline, CDR1 is SGDLS and CDR2 is YYNGEE. V was shortened by 0 bases and J by 14 bases, with 12 bases between the two germline ends. CDR3: CASSVAPGGALHF. The CDR3 DNA follows: TGTGCCAGCAGCGTAGCACCTGGCGGGGCCCTCCACTTT.

This clone was recorded a few times. The rearrangement joins TRBV5-6 to TRBJ2-7; 9 nucleotides line up with TRBD2. Trimming removed 0 bases from V and 6 bases from J; junction bases left unmatched: 10. The germline gives CDR1 SGHDT, CDR2 YYEEEE. CDR3 length equals 16 residues. The CDR3 spells CASSLGARGGRFEQYF. The DNA for the CDR3 is TGTGCCAGCAGCTTGGGCGCGCGGGGGGGCCGGTTCGAGCAGTACTTC.

The chain employs TRBV21-1 and TRBJ1-2; no DNA check was done on the table's D call, TRBD1. TRBV21-1 is noted as a pseudogene. The CDR3 spans 15 residues. CDR3 sequence reads: CASSKSQGANYGYTF. CDR3 nucleotides: TGTGCCAGCAGCAAATCGCAGGGGGCGAACTATGGCTACACCTTC.

With respect to this clone: This specimen includes other DNA sequences encoding the same CDR3. This chain links TRBV6-6 with TRBJ2-1; no firm D call. Trimming took off 3 bases at V and 4 bases at J, with 13 bases between the two ends. Per germline, CDR1 MNHNY and CDR2 SVGAGI (reference sequence). The CDR3 length is 15 residues. CDR3 sequence: CASSYGVAEYNEQFF. The CDR3 nucleotides read TGTGCCAGCAGTTATGGAGTGGCGGAATACAATGAGCAGTTCTTC.

The rearrangement links TRBV6-5 to TRBJ1-1, with D perhaps matching TRBD1 (6 bases). This CDR3 is 13 amino acids long. V lost 10 bases and J lost 1, with 13 bases in between. Germline-derived CDR1 and CDR2 are MNHEY and SVGAGI. For the CDR3, the DNA is TGTGCCACCAGGGGTGGGGCGAACACTGAAGCTTTCTTT. Its protein is CATRGGANTEAFF.

The rearrangement links TRBV27 to TRBJ1-2; 7 nucleotides agree with TRBD1. This CDR3 has 15 amino acids. Germline CDR1 MNHEY, CDR2 SMNVEV (reference sequence). The V and J ends lost 6 bases and 5 bases, in that order; junction bases with no gene match: 12. Here the CDR3 reads CASRTGTYQGYGYTF. CDR3 in DNA: TGTGCCAGCAGGACAGGGACCTACCAGGGGTATGGCTACACCTTC.

The genes are TRBV14 and TRBJ2-1; 8 nucleotides line up with TRBD2. Looked up from germline, CDR1 is SGHDN and CDR2 is FVKESK. There are 19 residues in the CDR3. V lost 2 bases to trimming and J lost 0 bases; unmatched junction nucleotides: 12. As DNA, the CDR3 is TGTGCCAGCAGCCAACGGACTAGCCCTCTTGAAAGCTCCTACAATGAGCAGTTCTTC. Translating it yields CASSQRTSPLESSYNEQFF.

This chain joins TRBV10-3 and TRBJ2-2, with 12 bases identical to TRBD2. Germline CDR1 reads ENHRY; CDR2 reads SYGVKD. The CDR3 runs to 16 residues. V lost 6 bases and J lost 1; bases outside the gene matches: 3. The CDR3 spells CAIRKTSGGNTGELFF. The CDR3, as DNA: TGTGCCATCAGGAAGACTAGCGGGGGGAACACCGGGGAGCTGTTTTTT.

The V gene is TRBV5-1, the J gene TRBJ2-5; D is undetermined. The CDR3 is 14 residues long. Germline V gene data show CDR1 as SGHRS and CDR2 as YFSETQ. Trimming shortened V by 0 bases and J by 2 bases, and 8 bases separated the two germline ends. The CDR3 nucleotides read TGCGCCAGCAGCTTGGCGGTCTCACAAGAGACCCAGTACTTC. Its translation is CASSLAVSQETQYF.

The chain is built from TRBV18 and TRBJ1-4, with D possibly TRBD1 on 6 matching bases. The CDR3 is made up of 14 amino acids. Germline V CDR1 and CDR2: KGHSH, LQKENI. The V gene lost 4 bases and the J gene lost 6 bases, with 12 bases spanning the gap. The CDR3 DNA follows: TGTGCCAGCTCACTTTGGACAGTTCATGAAAAACTGTTTTTT. Its protein is CASSLWTVHEKLFF.

This chain joins TRBV2 and TRBJ2-1; TRBD2 matches at 8 bases. V lost 3 bases to trimming and J lost 3 bases; unmatched junction nucleotides: 7. CDR3 length: 16 residues. Germline V lookup: CDR1 SNHLY, CDR2 FYNNEI. The CDR3 sequence: CASSDLGSGGYNEQFF. The CDR3 coding sequence is TGTGCCAGCAGTGATTTAGGAAGCGGGGGCTACAATGAGCAGTTCTTC.

The chain links TRBV20-1 to TRBJ2-1; possible D gene TRBD2, 5 bases. Germline V CDR1 and CDR2: DFQATT, SNEGSKA (reference sequence). The CDR3 length is 11 residues. V lost 0 bases and J 9 bases, leaving 6 bases between the germline ends. DNA for the CDR3: TGCAGTGCTAGAGATGGGAGTGAGCAGTTCTTC. Translating it yields CSARDGSEQFF.

J is TRBJ2-3 and V is TRBV6-5, with 9 bases aligning to TRBD2. CDR3 length: 14 amino acids. Unmatched junction bases numbered 8, after V lost 6 bases and J lost 7 bases. CDR1 is MNHEY and CDR2 is SVGAGI in the germline V gene. The CDR3 nucleotides read TGTGCCAGCAGAGGTAGCGGGGGCCCCTATACGCAGTATTTT. It encodes CASRGSGGPYTQYF.

This clone has a single count. The chain combines TRBV9 with TRBJ1-2; D is unresolved. V gave up 3 bases and J gave up 2 bases, with 5 bases separating them. There are 12 residues in the CDR3. Germline V gene lookup returns CDR1 SGDLS and CDR2 YYNGEE. DNA for the CDR3: TGTGCCAGCAGCGGGCCAAACTATGGCTACACCTTC. Protein: CASSGPNYGYTF.

The chain has TRBV7-6 and TRBJ1-4, with 8 bases fitting TRBD1. V dropped 5 bases and J dropped 5; count of bases not matched to a gene: 4. Per the germline V gene, CDR1 is SGHVS and CDR2 is FNYEAQ. This CDR3 is 14 amino acids long. The CDR3, as DNA: TGTGCCAGCAGCCGGGACAGGCAAAATGAAAAACTGTTTTTT. It yields the protein CASSRDRQNEKLFF. The full variable domain, with the rest looked up from reference TRBV7-6 and TRBJ1-4, is GAGVSQSPRYKVTKRGQDVALRCDPISGHVSLYWYRQALGQGPEFLTYFNYEAQQDKSGLPNDRFSAERPEGSISTLTIQRTEQRDSAMYRCASSRDRQNEKLFFGSGTQLSVL.

CDR3 sequence (DNA): TGTGCCACCAGCAGAGATGTCTTCCCGAACACTGAAGCTTTCTTT. This translates into CATSRDVFPNTEAFF. The chain employs TRBV15 and TRBJ1-1; D is unclear. CDR1 and CDR2 (germline): LNHNV, YYDKDF (reference sequence). The CDR3 is made up of 15 amino acids. Trimming stripped 0 bases from V and 1 base from J, with 9 bases between.

This clone was counted a few times. The chain combines TRBV5-6 with TRBJ2-3, with D hard to call. Trimming removed 4 bases at V and 9 bases at J, with 12 bases between. The CDR3 spans 12 residues. Germline lookup yields CDR1 SGHDT and CDR2 YYEEEE. CDR3 protein: CASSAAELTQYF. The CDR3 coding sequence is TGTGCCAGCAGCGCCGCCGAGTTAACGCAGTATTTT. Looking up the rest from reference TRBV5-6 and TRBJ2-3 gives the full variable domain: DAGVTQSPTHLIKTRGQQVTLRCSPKSGHDTVSWYQQALGQGPQFIFQYYEEEERQRGNFPDRFSGHQFPNYSSELNVNALLLGDSALYLCASSAAELTQYFGPGTRLTVL.

This sequence joins TRBV7-9 and TRBJ1-1, with 11 bases fitting TRBD1. Germline CDR1 is SEHNR and CDR2 is FQNEAQ (reference sequence). The V gene end was trimmed by 5 bases and the J gene end by 7 bases; junction bases not matched to a gene: 6. The CDR3 is made up of 14 amino acids. The CDR3 reads CASSKGTGGFEAFF. Here the CDR3 DNA reads TGTGCCAGCAGCAAAGGGACAGGGGGTTTTGAAGCTTTCTTT.